This T cell receptor beta chain was sequenced in a study of blood T cell repertoires in COVID-19. Study information: COVID-19 samples from acute and convalescent phases originated in the United States, Italy and Spain. T cells, B-cell-depleted T cells, or PBMCs supplied cDNA or gDNA.

Germline loops: CDR1 SGHTA, CDR2 FQGNSA. This CDR3 comprises 16 residues. Trimming at V came to 4 bases and at J to 5 bases, leaving 11 bases not matched to a gene. Per the original data handling: Amplifying reference gene primers gave estimates of nucleated cell counts. Clones were sequenced by immunoSEQ multiplex PCR, and TCRdb holds only the in-frame ones, with some missing. From that table come the V and J calls and clone size; the DNA was used to work out D and trimming. The table shows roughly 240,000 clones, with approximately 86% occurring only once. The origin of this receptor is a young man with active or convalescent COVID-19. J is TRBJ2-3 and V is TRBV7-2; 8 bases match TRBD1. The material sequenced was peripheral blood. The CDR3 protein is CASSSRAGGLGDTQYF. DNA for the CDR3: TGTGCCAGCAGCTCAAGGGCAGGGGGCCTAGGAGATACGCAGTATTTT.